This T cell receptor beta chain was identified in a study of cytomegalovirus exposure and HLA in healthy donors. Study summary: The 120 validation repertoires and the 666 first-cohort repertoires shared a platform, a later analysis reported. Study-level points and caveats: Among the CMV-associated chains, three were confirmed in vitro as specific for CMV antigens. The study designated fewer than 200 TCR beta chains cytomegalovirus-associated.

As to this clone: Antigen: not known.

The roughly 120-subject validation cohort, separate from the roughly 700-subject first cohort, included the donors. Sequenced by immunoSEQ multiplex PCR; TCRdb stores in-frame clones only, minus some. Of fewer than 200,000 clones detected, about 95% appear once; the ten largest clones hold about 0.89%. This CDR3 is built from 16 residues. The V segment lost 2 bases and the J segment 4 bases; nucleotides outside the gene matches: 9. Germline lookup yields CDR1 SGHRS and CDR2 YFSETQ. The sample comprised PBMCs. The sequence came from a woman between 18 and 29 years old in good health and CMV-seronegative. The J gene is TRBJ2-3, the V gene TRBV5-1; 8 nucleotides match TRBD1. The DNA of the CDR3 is TGCGCCAGCAGCTTAGGGGCCAGGGGGCTTGCAGATACGCAGTATTTT. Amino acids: CASSLGARGLADTQYF.